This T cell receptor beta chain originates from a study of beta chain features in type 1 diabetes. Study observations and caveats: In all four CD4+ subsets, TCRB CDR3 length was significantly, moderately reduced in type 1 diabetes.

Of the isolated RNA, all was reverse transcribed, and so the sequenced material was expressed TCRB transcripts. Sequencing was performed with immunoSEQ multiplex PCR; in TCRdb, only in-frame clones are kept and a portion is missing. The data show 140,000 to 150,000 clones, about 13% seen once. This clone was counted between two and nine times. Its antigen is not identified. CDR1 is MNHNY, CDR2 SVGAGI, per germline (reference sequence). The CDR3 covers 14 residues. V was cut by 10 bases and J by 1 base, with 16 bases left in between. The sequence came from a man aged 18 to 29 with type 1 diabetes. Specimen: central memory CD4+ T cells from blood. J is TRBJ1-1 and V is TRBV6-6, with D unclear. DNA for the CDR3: TGTGCCACCGCAGGACTGCTTGGGAACACTGAAGCTTTCTTT. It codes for CATAGLLGNTEAFF.